This TCR beta chain was obtained from a study of technical replicates of blood from several donors. Sequencing used immunoSEQ multiplex PCR; TCRdb keeps in-frame clones, though not all of them. The sample has some 64,000 clones, around 85% seen once; the top ten hold about 5.1%. Germline V gene lookup returns CDR1 SGDLS and CDR2 YYNGEE. Trimming cost V 5 bases and J 0 bases, with 7 bases left between them. This CDR3 is built from 13 residues. V usage is TRBV9 and J usage is TRBJ2-3, with D unresolved. The source material was PBMCs. The clonotype comes from a human donor in good health. Some clones in this sample may be carry-over from other donors' samples. The CDR3 loop reads CASSVRSTDTQYF. The CDR3 nucleotides are TGTGCCAGCAGTGTACGGAGCACAGATACGCAGTATTTT.